The source of this TCR beta chain is a study of immune evolution from preneoplasia to lung adenocarcinoma. In germline, CDR1 is SGHRS, CDR2 YFSETQ. The CDR3 consists of 14 residues. V shed 0 bases and J 4 bases; nucleotides not matched to a gene: 4. Repertoires were generated with immunoSEQ multiplex PCR, while TCRdb's copy carries only in-frame clones and drops some. The sample yields under 45,000 clones, 65% to 80% seen once. This receptor was taken from a person aged 55-75 years with lung adenocarcinoma. Sequencing was performed on FFPE invasive lung adenocarcinoma tissue. V usage is TRBV5-1 and J usage is TRBJ2-7, with TRBD1 identical over 7 bases. CDR3 nucleotide sequence: TGCGCCAGCAGCTTGGGAGGGGGCACGTACGAGCAGTACTTC. Translating it yields CASSLGGGTYEQYF.